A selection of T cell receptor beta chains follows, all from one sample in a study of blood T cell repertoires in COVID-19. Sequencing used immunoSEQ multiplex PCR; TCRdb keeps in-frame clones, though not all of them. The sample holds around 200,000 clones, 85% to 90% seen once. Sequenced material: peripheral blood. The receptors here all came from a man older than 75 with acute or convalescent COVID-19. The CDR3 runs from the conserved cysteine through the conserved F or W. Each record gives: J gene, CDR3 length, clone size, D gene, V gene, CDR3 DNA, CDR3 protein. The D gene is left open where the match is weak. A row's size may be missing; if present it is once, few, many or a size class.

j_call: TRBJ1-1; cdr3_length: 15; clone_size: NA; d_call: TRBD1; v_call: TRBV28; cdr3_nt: TGTGCCAGCGGGTTGACAGGGATTATGAACACTGAAGCTTTCTTT; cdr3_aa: CASGLTGIMNTEAFF
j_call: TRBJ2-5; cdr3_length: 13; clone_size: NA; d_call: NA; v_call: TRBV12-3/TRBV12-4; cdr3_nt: TGTGCCAGCAGCCGGGACATTTTTGCGACCCAGTACTTC; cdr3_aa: CASSRDIFATQYF
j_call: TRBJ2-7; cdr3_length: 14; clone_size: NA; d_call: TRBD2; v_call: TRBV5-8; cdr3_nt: TGTGCCAGCAGCGCTGATAGCGGGAGCTACGAGCAGTACTTC; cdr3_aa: CASSADSGSYEQYF
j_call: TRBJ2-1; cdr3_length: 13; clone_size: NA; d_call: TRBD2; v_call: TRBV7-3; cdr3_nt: TGTGCCAGCAGCTTAACAGGCGGGAGGGAGCAGTTCTTC; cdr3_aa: CASSLTGGREQFF
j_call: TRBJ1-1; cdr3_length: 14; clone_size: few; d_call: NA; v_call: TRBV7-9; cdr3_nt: TGTGCCAGCAGCTTACCAGGGTCGTATGCTGAAGCTTTCTTT; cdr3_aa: CASSLPGSYAEAFF
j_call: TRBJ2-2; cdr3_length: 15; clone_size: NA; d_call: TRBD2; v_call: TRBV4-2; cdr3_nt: TGTGCCAGCACCATTAGCGGGAGTTACACCGGGGAGCTGTTTTTT; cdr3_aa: CASTISGSYTGELFF
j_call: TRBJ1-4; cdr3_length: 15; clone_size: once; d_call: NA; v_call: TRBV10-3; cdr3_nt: TGTGCCATCAGTGAGTACGGACAATGGAATGAAAAACTGTTTTTT; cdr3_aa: CAISEYGQWNEKLFF
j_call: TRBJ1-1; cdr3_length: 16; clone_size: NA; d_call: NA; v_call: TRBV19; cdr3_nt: TGTGCCAGTAGTAAGATAACTTCGAGTATGAACACTGAAGCTTTCTTT; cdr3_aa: CASSKITSSMNTEAFF
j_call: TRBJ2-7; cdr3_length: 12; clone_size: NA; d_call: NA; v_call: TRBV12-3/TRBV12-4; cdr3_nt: TGTGCCAGCAGTTATGGCAGCTACGAGCAGTACTTC; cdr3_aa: CASSYGSYEQYF
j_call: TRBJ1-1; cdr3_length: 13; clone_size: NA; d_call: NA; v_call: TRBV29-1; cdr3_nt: TGCAGCGTTGGACGGGGAGCGGGCACTGAAGCTTTCTTT; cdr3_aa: CSVGRGAGTEAFF
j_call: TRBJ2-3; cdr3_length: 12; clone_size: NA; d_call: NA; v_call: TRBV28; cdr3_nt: TGTGCCAGCTGGGACTTCACAGATACGCAGTATTTT; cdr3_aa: CASWDFTDTQYF
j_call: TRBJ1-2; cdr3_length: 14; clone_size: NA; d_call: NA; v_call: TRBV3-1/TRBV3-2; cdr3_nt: TGTGCCAGCAGCCCACCGGACACTCCCTATGGCTACACCTTC; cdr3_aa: CASSPPDTPYGYTF
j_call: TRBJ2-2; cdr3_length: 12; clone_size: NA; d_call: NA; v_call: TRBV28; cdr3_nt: TGTGCCAGCAGTTTACTCACCGGGGAGCTGTTTTTT; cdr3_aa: CASSLLTGELFF
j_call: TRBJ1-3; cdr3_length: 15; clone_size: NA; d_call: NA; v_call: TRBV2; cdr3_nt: TGTGCCAGCAGTGAAGGGTACAGGGACGGAAACACCATATATTTT; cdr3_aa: CASSEGYRDGNTIYF
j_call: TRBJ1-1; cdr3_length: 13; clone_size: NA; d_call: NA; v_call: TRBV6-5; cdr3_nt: TGTGCCACTCACCATCTACGGGGCACTGAAGCTTTCTTT; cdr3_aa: CATHHLRGTEAFF
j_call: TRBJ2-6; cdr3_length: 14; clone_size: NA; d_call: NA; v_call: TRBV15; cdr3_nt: TGTGCCACCAGCAGAGATCTGGGGGCCAACGTCCTGACTTTC; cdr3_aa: CATSRDLGANVLTF
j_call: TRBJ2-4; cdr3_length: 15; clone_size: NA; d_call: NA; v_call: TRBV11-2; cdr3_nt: TGTGCCAGCAGCCGCCGGGGGAATGACGGGGACATTCAGTACTTC; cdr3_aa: CASSRRGNDGDIQYF
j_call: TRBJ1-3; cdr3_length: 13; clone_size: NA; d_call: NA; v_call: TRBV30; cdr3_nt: TGTGCCTGGAGTTTTTTATCTGGAAACACCATATATTTT; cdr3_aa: CAWSFLSGNTIYF
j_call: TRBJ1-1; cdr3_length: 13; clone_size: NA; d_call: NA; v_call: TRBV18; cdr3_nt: TGTGCCAGCTCACTGCAGGGGAACACTGAAGCTTTCTTT; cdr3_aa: CASSLQGNTEAFF
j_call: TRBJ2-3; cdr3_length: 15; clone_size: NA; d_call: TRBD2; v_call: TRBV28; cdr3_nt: TGTGCCAGCAGCAGACTAGCGGCCCCCACAGATACGCAGTATTTT; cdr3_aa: CASSRLAAPTDTQYF
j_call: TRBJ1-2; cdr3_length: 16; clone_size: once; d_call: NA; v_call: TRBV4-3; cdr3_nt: TGCGCCAGCAGCCAAGAGTCTGGGGTTGGGAGGCGAGGCTACACCTTC; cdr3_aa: CASSQESGVGRRGYTF
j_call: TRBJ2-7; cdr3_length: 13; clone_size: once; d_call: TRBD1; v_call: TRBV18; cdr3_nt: TGTGCCAGCTCAATACAGGGGACCTACGAGCAGTACTTC; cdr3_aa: CASSIQGTYEQYF
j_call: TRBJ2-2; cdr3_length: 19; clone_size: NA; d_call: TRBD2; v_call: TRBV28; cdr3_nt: TGTGCCAGCAGTCTCACCCACTATGCTAGCGGGAGACGGGCCGGGGAGCTGTTTTTT; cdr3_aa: CASSLTHYASGRRAGELFF
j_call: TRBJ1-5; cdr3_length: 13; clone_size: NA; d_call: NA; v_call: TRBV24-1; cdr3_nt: TGTGCCACCAGTGAGCGGGGTATCCAGCCCCAGCATTTT; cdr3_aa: CATSERGIQPQHF
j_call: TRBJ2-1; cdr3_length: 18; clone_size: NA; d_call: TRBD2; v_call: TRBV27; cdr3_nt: TGTGCCAGCAGACCAGAGGGACTAGCGGCACTCACCTACAATGAGCAGTTCTTC; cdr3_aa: CASRPEGLAALTYNEQFF
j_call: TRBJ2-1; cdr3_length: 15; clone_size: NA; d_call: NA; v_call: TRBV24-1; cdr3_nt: TGTGCCACCAGTGATGGGACTCAAGCCCCTAATGAGCAGTTCTTC; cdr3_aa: CATSDGTQAPNEQFF
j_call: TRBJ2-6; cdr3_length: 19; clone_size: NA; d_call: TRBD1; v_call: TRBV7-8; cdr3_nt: TGTGCCAGCACGGGTGTCTGGGACAGGGGTGAGTCTGGGGCCAACGTCCTGACTTTC; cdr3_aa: CASTGVWDRGESGANVLTF
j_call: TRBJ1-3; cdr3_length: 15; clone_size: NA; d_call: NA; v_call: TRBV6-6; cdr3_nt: TGTGCCAGCAGTCCGAGGGCCATCTCTGGAAACACCATATATTTT; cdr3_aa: CASSPRAISGNTIYF
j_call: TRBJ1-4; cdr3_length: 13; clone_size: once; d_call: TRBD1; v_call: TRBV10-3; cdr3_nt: TGTGCCATCAAGGGGGCTTTGTATGAAAAACTGTTTTTT; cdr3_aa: CAIKGALYEKLFF
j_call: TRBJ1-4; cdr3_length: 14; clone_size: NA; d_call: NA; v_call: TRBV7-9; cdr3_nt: TGTGCCAGCAGCTTAGTTACAGGGCCAGAAAAACTGTTTTTT; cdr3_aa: CASSLVTGPEKLFF
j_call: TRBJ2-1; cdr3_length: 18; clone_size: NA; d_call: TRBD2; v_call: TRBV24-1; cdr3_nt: TGTGCCACCAGCTCATTGTCCCTGACTAGCGGGAGGGGGGATGAGCAGTTCTTC; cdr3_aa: CATSSLSLTSGRGDEQFF
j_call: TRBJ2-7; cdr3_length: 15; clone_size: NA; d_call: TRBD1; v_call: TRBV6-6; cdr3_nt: TGTGCCAGCGATATGGGGGGGGACAGGGCCTACGAGCAGTACTTC; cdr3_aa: CASDMGGDRAYEQYF
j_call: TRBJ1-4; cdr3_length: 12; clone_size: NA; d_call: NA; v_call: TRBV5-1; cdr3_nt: TGCGCCAGCAGCTCAGGTGGGGAAAAACTGTTTTTT; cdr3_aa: CASSSGGEKLFF
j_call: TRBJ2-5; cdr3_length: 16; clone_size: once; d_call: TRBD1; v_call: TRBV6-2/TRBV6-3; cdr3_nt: TGTGCCAGCAGTTCCGGGACAGAGGCACTCCAAGAGACCCAGTACTTC; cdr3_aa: CASSSGTEALQETQYF
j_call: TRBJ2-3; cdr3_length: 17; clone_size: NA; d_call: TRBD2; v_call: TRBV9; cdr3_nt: TGTGCCAGCAGCGTAGGTCTAGCGGGGGGGGGCACAGATACGCAGTATTTT; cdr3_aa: CASSVGLAGGGTDTQYF
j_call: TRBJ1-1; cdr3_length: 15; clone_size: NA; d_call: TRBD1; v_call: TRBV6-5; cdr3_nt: TGTGCCAGCAGTTACTCTCGACAGGGGTTGGATGAAGCTTTCTTT; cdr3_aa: CASSYSRQGLDEAFF